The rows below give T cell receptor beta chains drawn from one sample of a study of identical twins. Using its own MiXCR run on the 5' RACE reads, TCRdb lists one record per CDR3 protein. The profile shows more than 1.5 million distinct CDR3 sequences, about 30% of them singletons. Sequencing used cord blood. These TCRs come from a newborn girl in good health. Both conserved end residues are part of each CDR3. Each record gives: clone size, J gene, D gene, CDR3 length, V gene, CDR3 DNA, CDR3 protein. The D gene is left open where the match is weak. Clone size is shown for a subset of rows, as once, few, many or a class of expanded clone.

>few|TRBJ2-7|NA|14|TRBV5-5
TGTGCCAGCAATCAAGCGGTGAGCTCCTACGAGCAGTACTTC
CASNQAVSSYEQYF
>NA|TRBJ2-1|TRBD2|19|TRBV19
TGTGCCAGTAGTATTCGGCCTAGCGGGGGTCTCATGGAGGGGTGTGAGCAGTTCTTC
CASSIRPSGGLMEGCEQFF
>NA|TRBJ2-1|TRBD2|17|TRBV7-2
TGTGCCAGCGGAATCACACCCAGGGCTAGCGGGGGTAATGAGCAGTTCTTC
CASGITPRASGGNEQFF
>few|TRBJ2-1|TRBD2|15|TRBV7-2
TGTGCCAGCAGCTTCGGGTCTCTAGCGGACAATGAGCAGTTCTTC
CASSFGSLADNEQFF
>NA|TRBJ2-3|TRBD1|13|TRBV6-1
TGTGCCAGCAGTGGGGACAGGGGTCATACGCAGTATTTT
CASSGDRGHTQYF
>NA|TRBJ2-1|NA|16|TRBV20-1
TGCAGTGCTAGAGGGCCGTCGCTAAGCTCCTACAATGAGCAGTTCTTC
CSARGPSLSSYNEQFF
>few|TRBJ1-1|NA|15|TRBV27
TGTGCCAGCAGTTTATCCTCCTGGGTGAACACTGAAGCTTTCTTT
CASSLSSWVNTEAFF
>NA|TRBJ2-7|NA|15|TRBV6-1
TGTGCCAGCAGCGGACTAGGGACAGGAAAGTACGAGCAGTACTTC
CASSGLGTGKYEQYF
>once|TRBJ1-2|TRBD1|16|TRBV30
TGTGCCTGGAGTGTATATGGGACAGCCGCTAACTATGGCTACACCTTC
CAWSVYGTAANYGYTF
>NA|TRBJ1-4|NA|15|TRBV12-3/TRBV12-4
TGTGCCAGCAGTCCTCTCCGACGGATCGGTGAAAAACTGTTTTTT
CASSPLRRIGEKLFF
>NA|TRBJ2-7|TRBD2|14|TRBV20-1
TGCAGTGCATCACTAGCGGGACTATACAATGAGCAGTACTTC
CSASLAGLYNEQYF
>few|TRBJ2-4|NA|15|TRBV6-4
TGTGCCAGCACCTTAGGGGGGACCCTCAAAAACATTCAGTACTTC
CASTLGGTLKNIQYF
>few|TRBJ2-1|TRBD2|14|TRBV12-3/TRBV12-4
TGTGCCAGCGGGACTAGCGGGGGGCCTAATGAGCAGTTCTTC
CASGTSGGPNEQFF
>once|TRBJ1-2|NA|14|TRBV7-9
TGTGCCAGCATGCAGGGGAGGGGAGACTATGGCTACACCTTC
CASMQGRGDYGYTF
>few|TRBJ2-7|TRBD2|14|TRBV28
TGTGCCAGCAGTTTCAGCGGGAGTAGAGCCGAGCAGTACTTC
CASSFSGSRAEQYF
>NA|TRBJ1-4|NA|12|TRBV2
TGTGCCAGCAGGACGCCCCAAGGAGAACTGTTTTTT
CASRTPQGELFF
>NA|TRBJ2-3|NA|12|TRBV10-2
TGCGCCAGCAGTGAGTCTCTAAATACGCAGTATTTT
CASSESLNTQYF
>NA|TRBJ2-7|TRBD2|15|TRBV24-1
TGTGCCACCAGTGATCCCGGGACTAGCTCCCACGAGCAGTACTTC
CATSDPGTSSHEQYF
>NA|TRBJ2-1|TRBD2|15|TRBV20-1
TGCAGTGCATTGGGACTAGGGGGCTCCTACAATGAGCAGTTCTTC
CSALGLGGSYNEQFF
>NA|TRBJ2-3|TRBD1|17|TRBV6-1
TGTGCCAGCAGCCTAGGAACCGGGACAGGGATCACAGATACGCAGTATTTT
CASSLGTGTGITDTQYF
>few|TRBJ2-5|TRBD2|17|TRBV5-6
TGTGCCAGCAGCTTGGTTCGTTCAGCGGGAGTGGGAGAGACCCAGTACTTC
CASSLVRSAGVGETQYF
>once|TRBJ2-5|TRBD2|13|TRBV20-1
TGCAGTGCTAGAAATAGCGGGCAAGAGGCCCAGTACTTC
CSARNSGQEAQYF
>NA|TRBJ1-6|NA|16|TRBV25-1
TGTGCCATCACAGGTGGGGGAGAATTCCGAAATTCACCCCTCCACTTT
CAITGGGEFRNSPLHF
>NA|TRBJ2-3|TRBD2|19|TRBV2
TGTGCCAGCAGTGTCTTGGTCTTCGCTAGCGGGGGGGCCACAGATACGCAGTATTTT
CASSVLVFASGGATDTQYF
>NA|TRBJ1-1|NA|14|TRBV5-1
TGCGCCAGCAGCTTGGGTGATGTGAACACTGAAGCTTTCTTT
CASSLGDVNTEAFF
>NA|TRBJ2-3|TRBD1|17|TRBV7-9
TGTGCCAGCGGCCTCAAAACCTACAGGGGGAACACAGATACGCAGTATTTT
CASGLKTYRGNTDTQYF
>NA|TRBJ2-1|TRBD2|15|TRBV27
TGTGCCAGCAGTTTACGGGACTACCGTAACAATGAGCAGTTCTTC
CASSLRDYRNNEQFF
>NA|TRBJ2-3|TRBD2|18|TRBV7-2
TGTGCCAGCAGCTTAGTGCCACTAGCGGGGGGGTGGACAGATACGCAGTATTTT
CASSLVPLAGGWTDTQYF
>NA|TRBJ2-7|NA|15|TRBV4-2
TGTGCCAGCAGCCAAGATGGGGCACCTTCCTACGAGCAGTACTTC
CASSQDGAPSYEQYF
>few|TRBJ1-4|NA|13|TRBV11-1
TGTGCCAGCAGCCGTCAACAACCGGACGCCCAGTTTTTT
CASSRQQPDAQFF
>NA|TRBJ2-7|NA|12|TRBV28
TGTGCCGGCAGTTTGTGGGGCTACGAGCAGTACTTC
CAGSLWGYEQYF
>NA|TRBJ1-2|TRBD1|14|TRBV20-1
TGCAGTGCTAGAGGGACAGGGGGCCAAGGTGGCTACACCTTC
CSARGTGGQGGYTF
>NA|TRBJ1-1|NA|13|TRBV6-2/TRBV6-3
TGTGCCAGCAGTTTGTACGTGAACACTGAAGCTTTCTTT
CASSLYVNTEAFF
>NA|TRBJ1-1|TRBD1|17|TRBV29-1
TGCAGCGTTGAAGGTTATGGACAGGAGAGTATGAACACTGAAGCTTTCTTT
CSVEGYGQESMNTEAFF
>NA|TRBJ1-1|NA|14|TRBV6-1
TGTGCCAGCAGAAGGGACACCAAGAACACTGAAGCTTTCTTT
CASRRDTKNTEAFF
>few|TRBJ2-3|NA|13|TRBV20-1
TGCAGTGCTACTAAGGCGGTCCCAGATACGCAGTATTTT
CSATKAVPDTQYF
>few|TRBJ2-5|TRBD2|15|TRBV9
TGTGCCAGCAGCGCGGAGGGACTAGCGGGAGAGACCCAGTACTTC
CASSAEGLAGETQYF
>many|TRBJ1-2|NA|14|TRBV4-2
TGTGCCAGCAAAAGTCCGGGGTTAAACTATGGCTACACCTTC
CASKSPGLNYGYTF
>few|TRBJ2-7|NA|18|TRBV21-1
TGTGCCAGCAGCAAAAAAGGTCCTTTGGGACAGGGGGCCTACGAGCAGTACTTC
CASSKKGPLGQGAYEQYF
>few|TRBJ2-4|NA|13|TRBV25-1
TGTGCCAGCAGTGATAAGGGACAAAACATTCAGTACTTC
CASSDKGQNIQYF
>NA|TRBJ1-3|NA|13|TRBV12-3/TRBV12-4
TGTGCCAGCAGTTTGGCGACTGGAAACACCATATATTTT
CASSLATGNTIYF
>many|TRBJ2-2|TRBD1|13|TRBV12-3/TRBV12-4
TGTGCCAGCAGTGGACAGGGCACCGGGGAGCTGTTTTTT
CASSGQGTGELFF
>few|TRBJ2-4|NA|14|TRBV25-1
TGTGCCAGCAGTGATAGGGGATCCAAAAACATTCAGTACTTC
CASSDRGSKNIQYF
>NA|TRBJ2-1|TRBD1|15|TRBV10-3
TGTGCCACCAGCCCGACAGGGAGCTCCTACAATGAGCAGTTCTTC
CATSPTGSSYNEQFF
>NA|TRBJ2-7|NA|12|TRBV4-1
TGCGCCAGCAGCCGTCCGTACAATGAGCAGTACTTC
CASSRPYNEQYF
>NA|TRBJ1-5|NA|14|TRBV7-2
TGTGCCAGCAGCTCGGACGGGAACAATCAGCCCCAGCATTTT
CASSSDGNNQPQHF
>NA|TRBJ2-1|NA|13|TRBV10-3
TGTGCCATCAGTGAGGGGAAGGTGGGTGAGCAGTTCTTC
CAISEGKVGEQFF
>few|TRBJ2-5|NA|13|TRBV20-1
TGCAGTGCTCCTAGGTCCGACCAAGAGACCCAGTACTTC
CSAPRSDQETQYF
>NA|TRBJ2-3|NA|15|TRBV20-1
TGCAGTGCTAGAGGGTGGGGGGACAGAGCAGATACGCAGTATTTT
CSARGWGDRADTQYF
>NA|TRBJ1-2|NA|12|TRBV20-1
TGCAGTGCGCGACCCGAGTACTATGGCTACACCTTC
CSARPEYYGYTF
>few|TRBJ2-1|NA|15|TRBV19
TGTGCCAGTAGTATAGCGGCACAGCTTAACAATGAGCAGTTCTTC
CASSIAAQLNNEQFF
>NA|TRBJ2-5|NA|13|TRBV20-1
TGCAGTGTTTCGGGACTCGGGCAAGAGACCCAGTACTTC
CSVSGLGQETQYF
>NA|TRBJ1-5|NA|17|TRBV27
TGTGCCAGCAGTTTAATAGCCACCGGGGGTAGCAATCAGCCCCAGCATTTT
CASSLIATGGSNQPQHF
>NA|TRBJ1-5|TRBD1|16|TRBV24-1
TGTGCCACCAGTGATTTTCGACAGGGCAACAATCAGCCCCAGCATTTT
CATSDFRQGNNQPQHF
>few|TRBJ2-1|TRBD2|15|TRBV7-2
TGTGCCAGCAGCGATCTAGCGGGAGTCGGAAATGAGCAGTTCTTC
CASSDLAGVGNEQFF
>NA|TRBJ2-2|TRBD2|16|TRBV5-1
TGCGCCAGCACCCTGACTAGCGGGAGAAGCACCGGGGAGCTGTTTTTT
CASTLTSGRSTGELFF
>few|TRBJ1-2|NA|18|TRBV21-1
TGTGCCAGTCGATCCGGGACAGGGCCCCCGAAAGCTAACTATGGCTACACCTTC
CASRSGTGPPKANYGYTF
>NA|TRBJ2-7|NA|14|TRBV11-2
TGTGCCAGCAGCTTAGATTTCAGCCCCTACGAGCAGTACTTC
CASSLDFSPYEQYF
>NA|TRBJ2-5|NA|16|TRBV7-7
TGTGCCAGCAACCCTAATTCGGGGGACTACCAAGAGACCCAGTACTTC
CASNPNSGDYQETQYF
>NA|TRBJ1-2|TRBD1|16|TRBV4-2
TGTGCCAGCAGCCAACCTGGGACAGGTGCTAACTATGGCTACACCTTC
CASSQPGTGANYGYTF